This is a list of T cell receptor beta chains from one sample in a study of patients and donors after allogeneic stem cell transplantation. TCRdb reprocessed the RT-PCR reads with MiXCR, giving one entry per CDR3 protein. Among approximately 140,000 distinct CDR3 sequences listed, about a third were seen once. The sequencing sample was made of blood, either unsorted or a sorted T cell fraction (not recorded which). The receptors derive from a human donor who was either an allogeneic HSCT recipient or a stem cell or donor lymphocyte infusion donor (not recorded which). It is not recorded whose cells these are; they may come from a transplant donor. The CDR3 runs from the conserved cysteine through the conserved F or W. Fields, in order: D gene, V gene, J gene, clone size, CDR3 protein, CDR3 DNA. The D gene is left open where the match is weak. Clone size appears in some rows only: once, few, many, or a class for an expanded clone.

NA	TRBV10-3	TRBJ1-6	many	CAISPVRQGGSNSPLHF	TGTGCCATCAGTCCGGTGAGGCAGGGAGGAAGTAATTCACCCCTCCACTTT
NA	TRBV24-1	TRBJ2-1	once	CATSTPARGGYNEQFF	TGTGCCACCAGTACCCCAGCCCGAGGGGGGTACAATGAGCAGTTCTTC
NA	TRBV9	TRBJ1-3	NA	CASSPQGGNTIYF	TGTGCCAGCAGCCCCCAAGGAGGAAACACCATATATTTT
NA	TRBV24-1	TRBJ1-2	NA	CATSDGHRYGYTF	TGTGCCACCAGTGACGGACACCGCTATGGCTACACCTTC
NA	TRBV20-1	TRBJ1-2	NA	CSASRQDGYGYTF	TGCAGTGCTAGTAGACAGGATGGCTATGGCTACACCTTC
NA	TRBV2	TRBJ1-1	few	CASWIQEAFF	TGTGCCAGCTGGATTCAGGAAGCTTTCTTT
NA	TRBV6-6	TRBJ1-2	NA	CASSDITMLRDGYTF	TGTGCCAGCAGTGACATAACAATGCTTCGGGATGGCTACACCTTC
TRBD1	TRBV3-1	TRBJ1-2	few	CASSAHGTANYGYTF	TGTGCCAGCAGCGCCCACGGGACAGCTAACTATGGCTACACCTTC
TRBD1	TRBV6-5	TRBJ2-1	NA	CASSYGTGGVNEQFF	TGTGCCAGCAGCTACGGGACAGGGGGCGTCAATGAGCAGTTCTTC
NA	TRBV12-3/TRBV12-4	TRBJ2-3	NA	CASRPLGTADTQYF	TGTGCCAGCAGACCTTTGGGGACCGCAGATACGCAGTATTTT
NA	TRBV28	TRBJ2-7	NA	CASSDVGNEQYF	TGTGCCAGCAGCGATGTGGGGAACGAGCAGTACTTC
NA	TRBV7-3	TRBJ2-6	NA	CASSVIPGASGANVLTF	TGTGCCAGCAGCGTAATCCCGGGTGCTTCTGGGGCCAACGTCCTGACTTTC
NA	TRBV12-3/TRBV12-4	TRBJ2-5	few	CASTLDASQETQYF	TGTGCCAGCACCCTTGACGCTAGTCAAGAGACCCAGTACTTC
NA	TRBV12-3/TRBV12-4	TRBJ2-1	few	CASSLKGVTYNEQFF	TGTGCCAGCAGTTTAAAGGGGGTGACCTACAATGAGCAGTTCTTC
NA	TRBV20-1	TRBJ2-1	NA	CSAGEGGGIDEQFF	TGCAGTGCTGGCGAAGGGGGGGGGATCGATGAGCAGTTCTTC
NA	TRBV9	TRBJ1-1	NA	CASSVGPVGAEAFF	TGTGCCAGCAGCGTAGGGCCTGTTGGCGCTGAAGCTTTCTTT
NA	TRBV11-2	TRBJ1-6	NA	CASSFGPSPLHF	TGTGCCAGCAGCTTTGGACCTTCACCCCTCCACTTT
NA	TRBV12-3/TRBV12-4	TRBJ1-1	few	CASSRPQGPDTEAFF	TGTGCCAGCAGTCGTCCTCAGGGTCCGGACACTGAAGCTTTCTTT
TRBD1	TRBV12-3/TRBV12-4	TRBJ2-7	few	CASTPGRGLDEQYF	TGTGCCAGCACCCCCGGCAGGGGGCTTGACGAGCAGTACTTC
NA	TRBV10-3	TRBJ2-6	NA	CAISEGSGANVLTF	TGTGCCATCAGTGAAGGATCTGGGGCCAACGTCCTGACTTTC
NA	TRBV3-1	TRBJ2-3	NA	CASSLRVGHTDTQYF	TGTGCCAGCAGCCTACGAGTGGGACACACAGATACGCAGTATTTT
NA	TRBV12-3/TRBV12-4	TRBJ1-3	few	CASRSGFAGNTIYF	TGTGCCAGCAGGTCAGGGTTCGCTGGAAACACCATATATTTT
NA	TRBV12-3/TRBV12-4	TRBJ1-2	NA	CASSPEGYYGYTF	TGTGCCAGCAGTCCCGAGGGGTACTATGGCTACACCTTC
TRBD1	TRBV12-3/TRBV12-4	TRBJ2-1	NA	CASRIDREHNEQFF	TGTGCCAGCAGGATAGACAGGGAACACAATGAGCAGTTCTTC
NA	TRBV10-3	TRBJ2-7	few	CAISEGYEQYF	TGTGCCATCAGTGAGGGATACGAGCAGTACTTC
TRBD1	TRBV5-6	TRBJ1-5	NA	CASSDGTGGNQPQHF	TGTGCCAGCAGCGATGGGACAGGGGGGAATCAGCCCCAGCATTTT
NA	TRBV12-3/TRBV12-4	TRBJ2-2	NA	CASSSTRDTLTGELFF	TGTGCCAGCAGTTCCACCCGGGACACACTAACCGGGGAGCTGTTTTTT
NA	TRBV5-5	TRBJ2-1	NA	CASTAEGWGQFF	TGTGCCAGCACCGCAGAGGGCTGGGGGCAGTTCTTC
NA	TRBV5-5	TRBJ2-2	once	CASSLETGELFF	TGTGCCAGCAGCTTGGAGACCGGGGAGCTGTTTTTT
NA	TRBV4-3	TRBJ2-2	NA	CASSQDFGGPAGELFF	TGCGCCAGCAGCCAAGATTTTGGGGGCCCCGCCGGGGAGCTGTTTTTT
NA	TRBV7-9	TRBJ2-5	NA	CASSLEWRMQTQYF	TGTGCCAGCAGCTTAGAGTGGCGAATGCAGACCCAGTACTTC
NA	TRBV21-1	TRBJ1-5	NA	CASNWGQGLTSNQPQHF	TGTGCCAGCAATTGGGGACAGGGTCTTACTAGCAATCAGCCCCAGCATTTT
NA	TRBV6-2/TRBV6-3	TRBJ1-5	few	CASRDRTVSNQPQHF	TGTGCCAGCAGGGACCGGACAGTTAGCAATCAGCCCCAGCATTTT
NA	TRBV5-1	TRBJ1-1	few	CASSLAADMNTEAFF	TGCGCCAGCAGCTTGGCGGCGGACATGAACACTGAAGCTTTCTTT
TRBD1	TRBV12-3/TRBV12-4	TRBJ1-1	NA	CASSPNRGRTEAFF	TGTGCCAGCAGTCCCAACAGGGGGCGGACTGAAGCTTTCTTT
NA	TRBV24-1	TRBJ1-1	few	CATSDTGSGRAEAFF	TGTGCCACCAGTGATACCGGATCGGGGAGGGCTGAAGCTTTCTTT
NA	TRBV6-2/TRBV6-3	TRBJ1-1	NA	CASIRTGPNTEAFF	TGTGCCAGCATCCGGACGGGGCCGAACACTGAAGCTTTCTTT